The entry below describes one T cell receptor (beta chain). These data come from a study of blood T cell repertoires in COVID-19. Across the study: The origin of the acute and convalescent COVID-19 samples was the United States, Italy and Spain.

V lost 7 bases, J lost 8 bases, and 18 bases lay in between. Germline V lookup: CDR1 MNHEY, CDR2 SMNVEV (reference sequence). The CDR3 extends over 14 amino acids. Per the authors' pipeline: Amplification of reference gene primers provided the estimated nucleated cell counts. The table came from immunoSEQ multiplex PCR; TCRdb's copy has only in-frame clones and leaves some out. D and trimming come from the DNA, and the V and J calls and clone size come from that table. The sample carries approximately 50,000 clones, roughly nine tenths recorded once. This receptor was taken from a human donor in a cohort sampled during active COVID-19. Sequencing used peripheral blood. The J gene is TRBJ2-1, the V gene TRBV27; possibly TRBD2 for D (6 bases). CDR3 coding DNA: TGTGCCAGCACCAAACTAGCCAGCCTCGATGAGCAGTTCTTC. Translating gives CASTKLASLDEQFF.